This T cell receptor (beta chain) was captured in a study of blood T cell repertoires in COVID-19 (dated by TCRdb to 2018 to 2021). General notes on the study: Collaborator samples came from the United States, Italy and Spain and covered acute and convalescent phases of COVID-19. The material from the prospective study consisted of cDNA or gDNA derived from T cells, B-cell-depleted T cells, or PBMCs. The dataset comprised deeply sampled blood TCRbeta repertoires from subjects exposed to, actively infected with, or recovered from COVID-19. The repertoires were released in a freely available public database intended as a resource for research on the immune response to SARS-CoV-2. The samples were drawn from the first 160 participants of the ongoing ImmuneRACE study and from over 950 subjects provided by 6 global collaborators. The sample metadata nearly always contained a de-identified subject ID, COVID-19 status, age in years and sex. Where available, HLA class I and class II types were taken from metadata supplied by the sample provider and were not determined by assay-based typing. Beyond this particular receptor, the publication reports: The quantity of clinical and demographic metadata differed by source and by participant and was supplied without curation.

One collaborating source in Seattle enrolled patients during active infection and followed them longitudinally through the course of disease. Each collaborating institution followed its own protocols to collect whole blood in K2EDTA tubes. For TCRbeta analysis, collaborators shipped samples as frozen whole blood, isolated PBMCs, or DNA extracted from either of those sample types. V is trimmed back by 6 bases and J by 4 bases, and the junction contains 5 bases that no gene match accounts for. The germline V gene (reference sequence) specifies PRHDT as CDR1 and FYEKMQ as CDR2. Including cysteine and phenylalanine, the CDR3 has 13 amino acids. Only the CDR3 portion is preserved as DNA: 39 bases, with reading frame beginning at the first base. The immunoSEQ Assay, a bias-controlled multiplex PCR, was used to amplify TCRbeta CDR3 regions from genomic DNA. As for the original processing: The number of nucleated cells in each sample was estimated from the amplification of reference gene primers within the assay. To quantify the absolute abundance of each unique TCRbeta CDR3 rearrangement, sequence reads were collapsed and filtered. For each sample, productive Simpson clonality was calculated by taking the square root of Simpson's diversity index across productive rearrangements. The table was pulled from immuneACCESS by TCRdb, which kept in-frame rearrangements only. Such tables lose some clones; where checked, under half of the loss comes from unresolved V genes, and the rest has no known cause. V and J calls plus clone size are reproduced from that table; the DNA served to infer D and trimming. Recorded for this sample are over 250,000 clones; approximately 88% of them occurred a single time. Of the sample, about 10% is held by the ten largest clones.

For this clone: Its binding antigen is unknown. Base qualities are not provided; no much larger clone lies one nucleotide away.

Material: peripheral blood. The chain is made from TRBV13 and TRBJ1-1; TRBD1 lines up with 7 middle nucleotides. The source is a woman in her 70s with COVID-19, enrolled during active disease. The CDR3 region reads CASSWDRITEAFF. The DNA sequence is TGTGCCAGCAGTTGGGACAGAATCACTGAAGCTTTCTTT.